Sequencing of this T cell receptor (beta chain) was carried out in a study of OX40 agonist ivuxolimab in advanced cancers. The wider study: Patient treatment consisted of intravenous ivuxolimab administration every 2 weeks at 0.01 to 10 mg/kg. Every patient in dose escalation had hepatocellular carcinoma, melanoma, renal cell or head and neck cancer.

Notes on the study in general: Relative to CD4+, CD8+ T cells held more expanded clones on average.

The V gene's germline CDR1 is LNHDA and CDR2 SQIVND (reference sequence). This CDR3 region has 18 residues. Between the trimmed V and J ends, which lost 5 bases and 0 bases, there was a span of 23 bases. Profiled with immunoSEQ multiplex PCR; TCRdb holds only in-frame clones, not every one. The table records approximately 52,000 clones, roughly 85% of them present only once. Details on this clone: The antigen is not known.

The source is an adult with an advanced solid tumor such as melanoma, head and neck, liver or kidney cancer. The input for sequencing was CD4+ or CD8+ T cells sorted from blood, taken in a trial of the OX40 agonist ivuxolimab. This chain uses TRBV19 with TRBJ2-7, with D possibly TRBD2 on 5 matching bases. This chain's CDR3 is CASSLRAGRLAFSYEQYF. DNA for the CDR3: TGTGCCAGTAGTTTAAGGGCTGGTCGGCTAGCCTTCTCCTACGAGCAGTACTTC. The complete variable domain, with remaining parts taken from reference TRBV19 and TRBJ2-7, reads DGGITQSPKYLFRKEGQNVTLSCEQNLNHDAMYWYRQDPGQGLRLIYYSQIVNDFQKGDIAEGYSVSREKKESFPLTVTSAQKNPTAFYLCASSLRAGRLAFSYEQYFGPGTRLTVT.